A single count supports the clone carrying this T cell receptor (beta chain). Antigen unknown. These data come from a study of cytomegalovirus exposure and HLA in healthy donors. Whole-study findings and limits: Further analysis, carried out later, found HLA-associated TCR beta chains more clonally expanded than equally common other chains. TCR beta V- and J-gene trimming was later associated with a missense DCLRE1C variant.

In the PCR, 60 Vbeta and 13 Jbeta primers were used. Method: immunoSEQ multiplex PCR; TCRdb's copy keeps in-frame clones and lacks some. The sample consists of under 70,000 clones, roughly 74% of them appearing once. The germline V gene has CDR1 WSHSY and CDR2 SAAADI. The CDR3 is 14 amino acids. The V gene lost 1 base and the J gene lost 2 bases, with 7 bases spanning the gap. V usage is TRBV10-2 and J usage is TRBJ2-3, with D unresolved. What was sequenced was PBMCs. This clonotype was obtained from a man in his forties or fifties in good health and CMV-seropositive. The CDR3 DNA reads as TGCGCCAGCAGTGAGTTGCTACCCACAGATACGCAGTATTTT. Translation gives CASSELLPTDTQYF.